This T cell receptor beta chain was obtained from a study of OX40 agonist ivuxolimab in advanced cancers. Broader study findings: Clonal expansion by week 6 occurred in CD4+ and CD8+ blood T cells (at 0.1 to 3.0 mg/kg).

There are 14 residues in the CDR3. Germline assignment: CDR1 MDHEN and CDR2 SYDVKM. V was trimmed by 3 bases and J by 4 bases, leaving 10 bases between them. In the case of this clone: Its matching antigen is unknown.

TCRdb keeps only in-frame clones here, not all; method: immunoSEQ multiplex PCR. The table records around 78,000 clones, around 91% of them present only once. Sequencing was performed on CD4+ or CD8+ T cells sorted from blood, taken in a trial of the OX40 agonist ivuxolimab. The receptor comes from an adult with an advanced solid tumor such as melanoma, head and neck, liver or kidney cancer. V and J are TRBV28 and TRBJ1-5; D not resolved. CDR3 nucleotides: TGTGCCAGCAGTTTCCAAGGGTCGAATCAGCCCCAGCATTTT. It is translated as CASSFQGSNQPQHF.